Described below is a single T cell receptor beta chain sequence and its context. Its antigen is unknown. The sample is drawn from a study of memory CD4+ T cells and cytomegalovirus serostatus. The table came from immunoSEQ multiplex PCR; TCRdb's copy has only in-frame clones and leaves some out. Counted here are 30,000 to 40,000 clones, 65% to 80% occurring once; the ten biggest clones make up approximately 5%. The sort gate was single viable CD3+CD4+CD8-CD45RO+ cells for memory CD4+ T cells. Serostatus was set by detecting CMV pp150, pp28, p38, p52 IgG. Positive selection with CD4 microbeads enriched total CD4+ T cells. Between the trimmed V and J ends, which lost 0 bases and 3 bases, there was a span of 8 bases. This CDR3 has 14 amino acids. Looked up from germline, CDR1 is MNHEY and CDR2 is SVGAGI. Overall study findings and caveats: CMV serostatus prediction reached median AUC approximately 0.95, or 0.91 with US-trained model.

This sequence joins TRBV6-5 and TRBJ1-1, with D tentatively TRBD1 (6 bases). The sequence came from an adult in good health and CMV-seropositive. The sequenced material came from memory CD4+ T cells from blood. CDR3 coding DNA: TGTGCCAGCAGTTACTCAACAGGGTACACTGAAGCTTTCTTT. The encoded protein is CASSYSTGYTEAFF.